These T cell receptor beta chains were read from a single sample in a study of T cells in localized non-small cell lung cancer. Method: immunoSEQ multiplex PCR; TCRdb's copy keeps in-frame clones and lacks some. The sample gives about 1,700 clones, less than 30% of which show up once; roughly a tenth is in the top ten. The source material was normal lung tissue next to the tumor, sampled before any cancer treatment. Source of these receptors: a female donor aged 60 or older with stage I lung adenocarcinoma. The CDR3 runs from the conserved cysteine through the conserved F or W. Each record gives: V gene, clone size, D gene, J gene, CDR3 protein, CDR3 DNA. A D gene is named only where the DNA matches it firmly. Not all rows give a size; the values are once, few, many and, for expanded clones, a class.

>TRBV6-8|few|.|TRBJ1-4
CASRERAGEKLFF
TGTGCCAGCAGGGAGAGGGCTGGCGAAAAACTGTTTTTT
>TRBV28|few|.|TRBJ2-5
CASSPTKRAQYF
TGTGCCAGCAGCCCTACTAAGAGGGCCCAGTACTTC
>TRBV19|.|.|TRBJ2-1
CASRSAAVGYNEQFF
TGTGCCAGTAGATCTGCAGCGGTCGGGTACAATGAGCAGTTCTTC
>TRBV6-8|.|.|TRBJ1-5
CASSYGSAGGNQPQHF
TGTGCCAGCAGTTACGGCTCAGCGGGGGGCAATCAGCCCCAGCATTTT
>TRBV19|once|.|TRBJ2-1
CASSADWYNEQFF
TGTGCCAGTAGTGCGGACTGGTACAATGAGCAGTTCTTC
>TRBV7-2|medium-sized|.|TRBJ2-3
CASSQVTADTQYF
TGTGCCAGCAGCCAAGTAACAGCAGATACGCAGTATTTT
>TRBV15|.|TRBD1|TRBJ1-5
CATSRDPGQGQPQHF
TGTGCCACCAGCAGAGACCCGGGACAGGGTCAGCCCCAGCATTTT
>TRBV19|once|.|TRBJ1-2
CASIPRGGQEGYTF
TGTGCCAGTATCCCCCGGGGAGGGCAGGAAGGCTACACCTTC
>TRBV11-3|few|.|TRBJ1-5
CASSLGQGNNQPQHF
TGTGCCAGCAGCTTAGGCCAGGGTAACAATCAGCCCCAGCATTTT
>TRBV28|few|.|TRBJ2-7
CASSSPSYEQYF
TGTGCCAGCAGTTCTCCCTCCTACGAGCAGTACTTC
>TRBV30|few|.|TRBJ1-2
CAWSSGQYYGYTF
TGTGCCTGGAGTTCAGGACAGTACTATGGCTACACCTTC
>TRBV7-2|few|.|TRBJ1-1
CASSSQKNTEAFF
TGTGCCAGCAGCTCACAGAAGAACACTGAAGCTTTCTTT
>TRBV15|few|.|TRBJ2-3
CATTGDREADTQYF
TGTGCCACCACGGGAGACAGGGAGGCAGATACGCAGTATTTT
>TRBV6-8|.|.|TRBJ2-7
CAISAEQGGPTYEQYF
TGTGCCATCAGTGCCGAACAGGGAGGACCTACCTACGAGCAGTACTTC
>TRBV18|medium-sized|TRBD1|TRBJ2-2
CASSRQGTGELFF
TGTGCCAGCTCGCGACAGGGGACCGGGGAGCTGTTTTTT
>TRBV6-8|few|.|TRBJ1-2
CASRGFSGTYGYTF
TGTGCCAGCAGAGGGTTTTCAGGGACCTATGGCTACACCTTC
>TRBV5-1|few|.|TRBJ1-1
CASSSRTANTEAFF
TGCGCCAGCAGCTCCAGGACAGCTAACACTGAAGCTTTCTTT
>TRBV5-1|.|TRBD1|TRBJ2-7
CASSLAGGTGTKEQYF
TGCGCCAGCAGCTTGGCCGGAGGGACAGGGACGAAAGAGCAGTACTTC
>TRBV12-5|.|.|TRBJ2-3
CASGSGTTRDTQYF
TGTGCTAGTGGCTCGGGGACGACCCGAGATACGCAGTATTTT